The rows below give T cell receptor beta chains drawn from one sample of a study of metastatic and nonmetastatic thyroid tumors. TCRdb re-called the PCR reads with MiXCR. The profile covers 13,000 to 15,000 clones, with approximately 24% appearing a single time and about a tenth taken by the ten largest. The sequenced sample was tumor tissue. The receptors come from a female donor with papillary thyroid cancer or a benign thyroid nodule (not recorded which). Some clones in this sample may be carry-over from other donors' samples. Each CDR3 is given with its conserved first and last residue. D genes are given only for firm matches. Size values are once, few and many counts, or a class for expanded clones, and some rows have none.

size,J,V,D,CDR3,DNA
NA,TRBJ1-1,TRBV6-1,NA,CASSDEWQIEAFF,TGTGCCAGCAGTGATGAGTGGCAGATTGAAGCTTTCTTT
NA,TRBJ2-1,TRBV20-1,TRBD2,CSARTSGRPIYEQFF,TGCAGTGCTAGGACTAGCGGGAGGCCTATCTATGAGCAGTTCTTC
few,TRBJ2-1,TRBV2,NA,CASSGDSGPYNEQFF,TGTGCCAGCAGTGGGGATAGCGGACCCTACAATGAGCAGTTCTTC
NA,TRBJ2-1,TRBV24-1,TRBD2,CATSYYLAASEQFF,TGTGCCACCAGTTATTACCTAGCGGCCTCCGAGCAGTTCTTC
NA,TRBJ2-7,TRBV4-2,NA,CASSQGEQYEQYF,TGTGCCAGCAGCCAAGGGGAGCAGTACGAGCAGTACTTC
NA,TRBJ2-7,TRBV6-2/TRBV6-3,NA,CASSRDTSSYEQYF,TGTGCCAGCAGTAGGGACACGTCCTCCTACGAGCAGTACTTC
many,TRBJ2-2,TRBV11-2,NA,CASRRQGNTGELFF,TGTGCCAGCAGACGCCAGGGTAACACCGGGGAGCTGTTTTTT
medium-sized,TRBJ2-5,TRBV2,TRBD1,CASSGDRAQETQYF,TGTGCCAGCAGTGGGGACAGGGCCCAAGAGACCCAGTACTTC
medium-sized,TRBJ1-6,TRBV7-9,TRBD1,CASSLETGRDSPLHF,TGTGCCAGCAGCTTAGAGACAGGGCGGGATTCACCCCTCCACTTT
few,TRBJ1-2,TRBV28,TRBD1,CASRDTRDRGTYGYTF,TGTGCCAGCCGGGATACCCGGGACAGGGGAACCTATGGCTACACCTTC
few,TRBJ1-1,TRBV2,NA,CASNGGSKGTEAFF,TGTGCCAGCAACGGTGGCAGCAAGGGGACTGAAGCTTTCTTT
medium-sized,TRBJ2-7,TRBV28,NA,CASKNPYEQYF,TGTGCCAGCAAGAACCCGTACGAGCAGTACTTC
medium-sized,TRBJ2-7,TRBV18,NA,CASSPARGRNEQYF,TGTGCCAGCTCACCAGCCCGGGGGCGCAACGAGCAGTACTTC
NA,TRBJ2-3,TRBV29-1,NA,CSVLPPWGALTDTQYF,TGCAGCGTTCTCCCCCCGTGGGGGGCATTGACAGATACGCAGTATTTT
medium-sized,TRBJ2-3,TRBV4-1,TRBD2,CASSRLAGGPISQYF,TGCGCCAGCAGCCGACTAGCGGGAGGTCCGATTTCGCAGTATTTT
many,TRBJ2-2,TRBV24-1,TRBD1,CATSDRRTGGPEELFF,TGTGCCACCTCCGACCGTAGAACAGGGGGCCCTGAGGAGCTGTTTTTT
NA,TRBJ1-5,TRBV20-1,NA,CSARDDQGRWGQPQHF,TGCAGTGCTAGAGATGACCAGGGTCGGTGGGGTCAGCCCCAGCATTTT
many,TRBJ1-6,TRBV20-1,NA,CSARQGNYNSPLHF,TGCAGTGCTAGACAGGGGAATTATAATTCACCCCTCCACTTT
medium-sized,TRBJ1-2,TRBV6-1,TRBD1,CASSRGQNYGYTF,TGTGCCAGCAGTCGGGGACAGAACTATGGCTACACCTTC
NA,TRBJ2-3,TRBV7-3,NA,CASSRRGVGTDTQYF,TGTGCCAGCAGCCGACGCGGTGTGGGCACAGATACGCAGTATTTT
many,TRBJ1-1,TRBV7-2,TRBD1,CASSRRTGGGPEAFF,TGTGCCAGCAGCCGAAGGACAGGGGGAGGTCCTGAAGCTTTCTTT